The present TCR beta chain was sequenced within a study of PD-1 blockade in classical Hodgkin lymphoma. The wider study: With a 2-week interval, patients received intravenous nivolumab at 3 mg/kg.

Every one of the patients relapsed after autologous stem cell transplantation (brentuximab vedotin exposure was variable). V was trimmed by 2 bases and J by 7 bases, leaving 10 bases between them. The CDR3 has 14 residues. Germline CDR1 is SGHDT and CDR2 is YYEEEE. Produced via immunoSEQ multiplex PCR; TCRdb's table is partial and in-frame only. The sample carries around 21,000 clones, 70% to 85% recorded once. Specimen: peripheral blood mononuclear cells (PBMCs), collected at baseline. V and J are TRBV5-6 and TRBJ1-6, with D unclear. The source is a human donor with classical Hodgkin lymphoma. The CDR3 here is CASSFGRENSPLHF. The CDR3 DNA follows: TGTGCCAGCAGCTTCGGGAGGGAAAATTCACCCCTCCACTTT.